A selection of T cell receptor beta chains follows, all from one sample in a study of Graves' ophthalmopathy and Graves' hyperthyroidism. TCRdb re-analysed the multiplex PCR reads in MiXCR, keeping a single row per CDR3 protein. The table lists approximately 700,000 distinct CDR3 sequences, approximately 39% of them singletons. Sequencing was performed on peripheral blood. Receptors originate from an adult man with Graves' ophthalmopathy. CDR3s include the opening cysteine and the closing phenylalanine or tryptophan. D genes are given only for firm matches. Clone size is stated in some rows and not others, as once, few, many or a class when expanded.

V,J,D,size,CDR3,DNA
TRBV7-8,TRBJ2-5,.,many,CASSDPRTLQETQYF,TGTGCCAGCAGCGACCCCCGGACGTTGCAAGAGACCCAGTACTTC
TRBV11-2,TRBJ2-7,.,few,CASSPREHSYEQYF,TGTGCCAGCAGTCCCCGGGAGCACTCCTACGAGCAGTACTTC
TRBV10-3,TRBJ1-5,.,.,CAISYLTGDSNQPQHF,TGTGCCATCAGTTACCTGACAGGAGATAGCAATCAGCCCCAGCATTTT
TRBV11-1,TRBJ1-2,.,.,CASSSTEESNYGYTF,TGTGCCAGCAGCTCGACAGAAGAATCTAACTATGGCTACACCTTC
TRBV29-1,TRBJ2-6,.,.,CSVEGSGGHTGANVLTF,TGCAGCGTTGAAGGGTCCGGGGGGCATACTGGGGCCAACGTCCTGACTTTC
TRBV25-1,TRBJ1-6,.,.,CASSQTFGASSNSPLHF,TGTGCCAGCAGCCAAACCTTCGGGGCTTCATCTAATTCACCCCTCCACTTT
TRBV15,TRBJ2-6,.,.,CATSSRTVSPGAYVLTF,TGTGCCACCAGCAGCCGGACCGTAAGCCCTGGGGCCTACGTCCTGACTTTC
TRBV12-3/TRBV12-4,TRBJ2-7,.,.,CASSPPGPAYEQYF,TGTGCCAGCAGCCCCCCCGGCCCTGCGTACGAGCAGTACTTC
TRBV2,TRBJ2-4,.,once,CASSVEAGHKNIQYF,TGTGCCAGCAGTGTAGAGGCAGGGCACAAAAACATTCAGTACTTC
TRBV20-1,TRBJ1-6,.,many,CSARKGLYNSPLHF,TGCAGTGCTAGAAAAGGGCTCTATAATTCACCCCTCCACTTT
TRBV7-2,TRBJ1-2,TRBD1,many,CASSLGGGQGDGYTF,TGTGCCAGCAGCTTAGGCGGTGGACAGGGGGATGGCTACACCTTC
TRBV4-2,TRBJ2-2,.,.,CASSQEVPGELFF,TGTGCCAGCAGCCAAGAAGTACCCGGGGAGCTGTTTTTT
TRBV20-1,TRBJ2-6,.,.,CSAREEGVGANVLTF,TGCAGTGCTAGAGAGGAGGGTGTAGGGGCCAACGTCCTGACTTTC
TRBV10-3,TRBJ1-1,.,many,CASSYAAANTEAFF,TGTGCCAGCAGTTACGCGGCAGCGAACACTGAAGCTTTCTTT
TRBV7-9,TRBJ2-5,.,.,CASRPNRQETQYF,TGTGCCAGCAGACCAAACAGACAGGAGACCCAGTACTTC
TRBV15,TRBJ2-6,TRBD1,.,CATSRGRTGGSGANVLTF,TGTGCCACCAGCAGGGGCAGGACAGGGGGCTCTGGGGCCAACGTCCTGACTTTC
TRBV19,TRBJ1-2,TRBD1,many,CASTDRGQGYGYTF,TGTGCCAGTACCGACAGGGGGCAGGGCTATGGCTACACCTTC
TRBV2,TRBJ2-2,.,once,CASGERAGGTGELFF,TGTGCCAGCGGTGAAAGAGCGGGCGGGACCGGAGAGCTGTTTTTT
TRBV25-1,TRBJ2-4,.,.,CASSETGSKNIQYF,TGTGCCAGCAGTGAAACAGGGAGCAAAAACATTCAGTACTTC
TRBV20-1,TRBJ1-6,.,.,CSARESPGNSPLHF,TGCAGTGCTAGAGAAAGCCCGGGTAATTCACCCCTCCACTTT
TRBV9,TRBJ1-1,TRBD1,many,CASSAGDRVDTEAFF,TGTGCCAGCAGCGCTGGGGACAGGGTGGACACTGAAGCTTTCTTT